This T cell receptor beta chain was sequenced during a study of T cells in Graves' hyperthyroidism and ophthalmopathy. This clonotype has more than one count but fewer than ten. Clinical symptoms, serum thyroxine, TRAb, thyroid ultrasound and orbital computed tomography informed diagnoses. RNA transcripts provided the source from which TCR beta CDR3 regions were amplified. First-round RT-PCR of the TCR CDR3 relied on the HTBI primer set. TCRdb itself ran the multiplex PCR reads through MiXCR, one entry per CDR3 protein. There are under 450,000 distinct CDR3 sequences in the sample; approximately 15% occur only once, and less than 25% lies in the top ten. The CDR3 contains 16 residues. With 3 bases clipped from V and 6 bases from J, the junction kept 8 bases outside the gene matches. The V gene's germline CDR1 is KGHDR and CDR2 SFDVKD.

J is TRBJ2-1 and V is TRBV24-1; TRBD2 matches 9 bases. The TCR comes from a man aged 25-45 years with Graves' hyperthyroidism that later progressed to Graves' ophthalmopathy. Material: blood. CDR3 sequence (DNA): TGTGCCACCAGTGATCCGAGCGGGGGGAGCCCCAATGAGCAGTTCTTC. Encoded protein: CATSDPSGGSPNEQFF.